The 30 T cell receptor beta chains below were found in one sample sequenced in a study of T cells in Graves' hyperthyroidism and ophthalmopathy. RNA transcripts served as the template for amplifying TCR beta CDR3 regions. The HTBI set primed first-round TCR CDR3 RT-PCR. One entry per CDR3 protein results from TCRdb running MiXCR on the multiplex PCR reads. The table lists some 490,000 distinct CDR3 sequences, roughly 22% of them singletons. Sequencing was performed on blood. All receptors come from a woman between 65 and 79 years old with Graves' ophthalmopathy.

The chain recombines TRBV29-1 with TRBJ2-5, with D possibly being TRBD2 (5 bases). The V end lost 6 bases, the J end lost 5 bases, and 10 bases lay between the germline ends. The CDR3 totals 11 residues. Germline V gives CDR1 SQVTM, CDR2 ANQGSEA. The CDR3 nucleotides are TGCAGCGTAGGGAGAGGGGAGACCCAGTACTTC. It codes for CSVGRGETQYF.

The V call is TRBV28, the J call TRBJ2-5; TRBD1 might be the D (6 bases). V was pared by 8 bases and J by 2 bases, with 9 bases between. CDR1 and CDR2 (germline): MDHEN, SYDVKM. CDR3 length: 12 residues. The CDR3 protein is CASWTVQETQYF. The CDR3 DNA is TGTGCCAGCTGGACAGTACAAGAGACCCAGTACTTC.

This clonotype occurred a few times. The J gene is TRBJ1-2, the V gene TRBV6-8; D is uncertain. Germline CDR1 and CDR2: MNHGY and SAAAGT. Trimming shortened V by 0 bases and J by 2 bases, and 4 bases separated the two germline ends. CDR3 size: 13 residues. The CDR3 DNA reads as TGTGCCAGCAGTTACTCGGGGAACTATGGCTACACCTTC. Translated: CASSYSGNYGYTF.

The chain carries TRBV7-8 and TRBJ2-7, with 14 bases identical to TRBD2. J gave up 3 bases and V 4 bases, and 5 bases lay outside the gene matches. The germline CDR1 and CDR2 sequences are SGHVS and FQNEAQ. The CDR3 consists of 16 residues. The CDR3 bases are TGTGCCAGCAGCTGGGGGACTAGCGGGAGTGTCTACGAGCAGTACTTC. This sequence encodes CASSWGTSGSVYEQYF.

The chain joins TRBV28 to TRBJ1-1, with D possibly being TRBD1 (6 bases). Trimming stripped 6 bases from V and 5 bases from J, with 13 bases between. Germline V gene sequence: CDR1 MDHEN, CDR2 SYDVKM. The CDR3 length is 13 residues. CDR3 bases: TGTGCCAGCAGGGGGAGAAGGGGGACTGAAGCTTTCTTT. Its protein product is CASRGRRGTEAFF.

At least ten counts were recorded for this clonotype. This rearrangement joins TRBV7-2 to TRBJ2-7; D possibly matches TRBD1 or TRBD2 (5 bases each). The CDR3 extends over 14 amino acids. The germline CDR1 and CDR2 sequences are SGHTA and FQGNSA. V was cut by 2 bases and J by 0 bases, with 8 bases left in between. CDR3 loop: CASSLPGPSYEQYF. The DNA for the CDR3 is TGTGCCAGCAGCTTACCGGGACCCTCCTACGAGCAGTACTTC.

The rearrangement links TRBV28 to TRBJ2-1; unclear D gene. The CDR3 runs to 13 residues. Germline V gives CDR1 MDHEN, CDR2 SYDVKM. Trimming removed 7 bases from V and 9 bases from J, with 16 bases in between. Here the CDR3 DNA reads TGTGCCAGCATGACCCTTGGGCCGCTTGAGCAGTTCTTC. This codes for CASMTLGPLEQFF.

This sequence joins TRBV7-2 and TRBJ1-1; TRBD1 matches 8 bases. This CDR3 has 15 amino acids. The junction had 5 bases not matched to a gene; V was cut back by 3 bases and J by 2 bases. The germline gives CDR1 SGHTA, CDR2 FQGNSA. CDR3 DNA sequence: TGTGCCAGCAGCTTTTACAGGGGGTTTAACACTGAAGCTTTCTTT. Translated: CASSFYRGFNTEAFF.

The sample holds a few counts of this clonotype. The chain carries TRBV15 and TRBJ2-7; no clear D gene. Germline V gives CDR1 LNHNV, CDR2 YYDKDF (reference sequence). The CDR3 runs 12 residues. Trimming removed 0 bases from V and 9 bases from J, with 9 bases in between. For the CDR3, the DNA is TGTGCCACCAGCAGAGATCTCGGTCGGCAGTACTTC. As protein: CATSRDLGRQYF.

This clonotype was observed a few times. The chain employs TRBV20-1 and TRBJ2-1; D unclear. This CDR3 is built from 17 residues. The germline CDR1 and CDR2 sequences are DFQATT and SNEGSKA (reference sequence). Trimming took 2 bases from V and 7 from J, leaving 24 bases between them. CDR3 nucleotides: TGCAGTGCTAGACCACTCGAGGTTCGTGAGCATGGGAATGAGCAGTTCTTC. As protein: CSARPLEVREHGNEQFF.

This clonotype was seen a handful of times. The chain combines TRBV12-3 or TRBV12-4 with TRBJ2-1; D remains unclear. The V gene lost 2 bases and the J gene lost 8 bases, with 13 bases spanning the gap. The CDR3 totals 14 residues. The CDR3: CASSLLQVSDEQFF. For the CDR3, the DNA is TGTGCCAGCAGTTTACTCCAGGTTTCTGATGAGCAGTTCTTC.

The V and J genes are TRBV12-3 or TRBV12-4 and TRBJ2-7, with D unresolved. The CDR3 extends over 15 amino acids. The V end was cut by 7 bases, the J end by 5 bases, with 21 bases between. This CDR3 reads CASTPSRRLWNEQYF. In DNA form, the CDR3 reads TGTGCCAGCACCCCAAGTCGCAGGTTGTGGAACGAGCAGTACTTC.

This chain connects TRBV3-1 to TRBJ1-2; D possibly corresponds to TRBD1 (6 bases). The CDR3 is made up of 14 amino acids. Germline loops: CDR1 LGHDT, CDR2 YNNKEL (reference sequence). The V gene lost 1 base and the J gene lost 4 bases, with 10 bases spanning the gap. The CDR3 bases are TGTGCCAGCAGCCAAGGCGGACAGACCTATGGCTACACCTTC. Its protein product is CASSQGGQTYGYTF.

This chain joins TRBV18 and TRBJ2-5; D is unresolved. V was cut by 4 bases and J by 2 bases, with 8 bases left in between. This CDR3 has 13 amino acids. Germline V gene data show CDR1 as KGHSH and CDR2 as LQKENI. The CDR3 bases are TGTGCCAGCTCACGGTCGGCTCAAGAGACCCAGTACTTC. This translates into CASSRSAQETQYF. The full variable domain, rest sourced from reference TRBV18 and TRBJ2-5, is NAGVMQNPRHLVRRRGQEARLRCSPMKGHSHVYWYRQLPEEGLKFMVYLQKENIIDESGMPKERFSAEFPKEGPSILRIQQVVRGDSAAYFCASSRSAQETQYFGPGTRLLVL.

V usage is TRBV28 and J usage is TRBJ2-1, with D uncertain. Deletions cut 1 base from V and 10 bases from J, with 17 bases between. Germline V gene lookup returns CDR1 MDHEN and CDR2 SYDVKM. CDR3 size: 15 residues. The CDR3 is CASSLFSNTDGEQFF. DNA of the CDR3: TGTGCCAGCAGTTTATTCTCAAACACGGACGGGGAGCAGTTCTTC.

This clonotype was seen a few times. The chain carries TRBV5-1 and TRBJ1-2; the match to TRBD1 covers 8 bases. The germline V gene encodes CDR1 SGHRS and CDR2 YFSETQ. This CDR3 has 14 amino acids. J was trimmed by 6 bases and V by 8 bases; bases with no gene match: 12. The DNA for the CDR3 is TGCGCCAGGAGAGAGACAGGGGTGGTAGATGGCTACACCTTC. Translating gives CARRETGVVDGYTF.

The chain combines TRBV7-3 with TRBJ2-2; 9 positions match TRBD2. The CDR3 contains 18 residues. The V and J ends lost 5 bases and 5 bases, in that order; junction bases with no gene match: 15. Germline V gene data show CDR1 as SGHTA and CDR2 as FQGTGA. CDR3 DNA sequence: TGTGCCAGCAGCAATGGAGGGGGTGGACTAGCGAGAACCGGGGAGCTGTTTTTT. It is translated as CASSNGGGGLARTGELFF.

This clonotype came up a few times. This sequence joins TRBV12-3 or TRBV12-4 and TRBJ1-5; a weak D match, TRBD1 (6 bases). The CDR3 spans 14 residues. The V end lost 5 bases, the J end lost 6 bases, and 14 bases lay between the germline ends. The CDR3, as DNA: TGTGCCAGCAGTCCCCACAGGGTTGGTCAGCCCCAGCATTTT. Its protein product is CASSPHRVGQPQHF.

The chain joins TRBV18 to TRBJ2-7, with 8 nucleotides matching TRBD2. V shed 4 bases and J 5 bases; nucleotides not matched to a gene: 7. There are 14 residues in the CDR3. Germline V CDR1 and CDR2: KGHSH, LQKENI. CDR3 coding DNA: TGTGCCAGCTCACAAGGGCGGGAGGTCAACGAGCAGTACTTC. This codes for CASSQGREVNEQYF.

This clonotype occurred a few times. The CDR3 DNA follows: TGCAGTGTCAAGGACAGGATCCCTAGGGAGTTTTCCTACGAGCAGTACTTC. This translates into CSVKDRIPREFSYEQYF. The V gene is TRBV20-1, the J gene TRBJ2-7, with 7 bases aligning to TRBD1. CDR1 is DFQATT, CDR2 SNEGSKA, per germline (reference sequence). The junction had 19 bases not matched to a gene; V was cut back by 7 bases and J by 1 base. The CDR3 extends over 17 amino acids.

The rearrangement uses TRBV4-3 and TRBJ2-1; 7 bases fit TRBD1. After removal of 9 bases from V and 7 bases from J, the junction contained 6 bases not matched to a gene. The germline V gene has CDR1 LGHNA and CDR2 YSLEER. This CDR3 is built from 12 residues. CDR3 sequence reads: CASKGGRNEQFF. DNA for the CDR3: TGCGCCAGTAAAGGGGGCAGAAATGAGCAGTTCTTC.

With regard to this clonotype: The junction shows a germline mismatch at one end, possibly a read error. J is TRBJ2-2 and V is TRBV28; 10 bases are a match to TRBD1. Per germline, CDR1 MDHEN and CDR2 SYDVKM. This CDR3 contains 16 residues. Here the CDR3 DNA reads TGTGCCAGCAGTTGGCCGGGACAGGGGCGAACCGGGGAGCTGGTTTTT. Translated, it gives CASSWPGQGRTGELVF.

J is TRBJ1-2 and V is TRBV19, with D possibly being TRBD1 (5 bases). Germline V lookup: CDR1 LNHDA, CDR2 SQIVND (reference sequence). Trimming took 2 bases from V and 5 from J, leaving 15 bases between them. The CDR3 extends over 15 amino acids. Here the CDR3 DNA reads TGTGCCAGTAGTATAAACGATTTGGGGGGTTATGGCTACACCTTC. Translation gives CASSINDLGGYGYTF. Full variable domain (outside the CDR3, taken from reference TRBV19 and TRBJ1-2): DGGITQSPKYLFRKEGQNVTLSCEQNLNHDAMYWYRQDPGQGLRLIYYSQIVNDFQKGDIAEGYSVSREKKESFPLTVTSAQKNPTAFYLCASSINDLGGYGYTFGSGTRLTVV.

This clonotype was found once. One base away lies a much larger clone, so this may be a sequencing read error. The chain employs TRBV6-1 and TRBJ2-3; 10 bases agree with TRBD1. Trimming took 7 bases from V and 4 from J; bases not matched to a gene: 5. The CDR3 is made up of 14 amino acids. Per germline, CDR1 MNHNS and CDR2 SASEGT. The CDR3 sequence: CASKPGQGSDTQYF. Written as DNA, the CDR3 is TGTGCCAGCAAGCCGGGACAGGGGTCAGATACGCAGTATTTT.

This chain uses TRBV6-1 with TRBJ1-1; D is possibly TRBD1 (6 bases). The germline V and J ends were trimmed by 10 bases and 1 base, with 10 bases remaining between them. CDR3 size: 12 residues. Germline V CDR1 and CDR2: MNHNS, SASEGT. The CDR3 region has the DNA TGTGCCACCAAGACAGGGAACACTGAAGCTTTCTTT. Its translation is CATKTGNTEAFF.

This clonotype was counted many times. The V call is TRBV12-3 or TRBV12-4, the J call TRBJ2-2, with 7 bases fitting TRBD2. After removal of 3 bases from V and 5 bases from J, the junction contained 9 bases not matched to a gene. This CDR3 region has 16 residues. In nucleotides, the CDR3 is TGTGCCAGCAGTTTCGTAGCGGGCCCGGGGACCGGGGAGCTGTTTTTT. Translation: CASSFVAGPGTGELFF.

This clonotype showed up just a few times. This chain links TRBV20-1 with TRBJ2-3, with 8 nucleotides matching TRBD2. V was clipped by 5 bases and J by 2 bases; unmatched bases: 9. CDR1 is DFQATT and CDR2 is SNEGSKA in the germline V gene (reference sequence). The CDR3 consists of 15 residues. The CDR3 region has the DNA TGCAGTGCTCCGTCGGGGGGGCGGAACACAGATACGCAGTATTTT. The encoded protein is CSAPSGGRNTDTQYF.

With regard to this clonotype: An end of the junction does not agree with germline; a read error may underlie this. The rearrangement links TRBV4-1 to TRBJ2-7, with 7 bases aligning to TRBD2. The CDR3 is 16 residues long. CDR1 MGHRA and CDR2 YSYEKL come from the germline V gene. The chain's CDR3 is CASSQTSAGDPYGQYF. CDR3 nucleotides: TGCGCCAGCAGCCAAACGTCTGCGGGAGACCCCTACGGGCAGTACTTC.

The chain recombines TRBV20-1 with TRBJ1-6; D is undetermined. Trimming took 0 bases from V and 15 from J, leaving 15 bases between them. The CDR3 has 13 residues. CDR1 and CDR2 (germline): DFQATT, SNEGSKA (reference sequence). DNA for the CDR3: TGCAGTGCTAGAGACCCGGACGCCCGCGTCCTCCACTTT. This encodes CSARDPDARVLHF.

This clonotype was recorded many times. J is TRBJ2-3 and V is TRBV28, with 11 bases fitting TRBD2. Trimming removed 3 bases from V and 4 bases from J; junction bases left unmatched: 9. The CDR3 contains 17 residues. Germline CDR1 reads MDHEN; CDR2 reads SYDVKM. CDR3 residues: CASSFGLAGGFPDTQYF. CDR3 DNA: TGTGCCAGCAGTTTTGGCCTAGCGGGAGGTTTTCCAGATACGCAGTATTTT.